The 2 T cell receptor beta chains below were found in one sample sequenced in a study of spatial heterogeneity in lung cancer. Study outcomes and limitations: It was found that expanded intratumoral alpha and beta TCR counts tracked tumor mutation counts.

These receptors are not linked to any known antigen. The sample's time point: sample taken at primary tumor resection. A single record per CDR3 protein comes from TCRdb applying MiXCR to the 5' RACE reads. This table holds 3 distinct CDR3 sequences. The sequencing here drew on lung tumor tissue, taken at surgery. All receptors derive from a male donor with early-stage non-small cell lung cancer.

By its share, this clonotype is hyperexpanded. Since it is a stray read in a library aimed at alpha chains, this beta chain has a size that is not meaningful. The chain links TRBV27 to TRBJ1-2; 8 bases map to TRBD1. The germline V gene encodes CDR1 MNHEY and CDR2 SMNVEV (reference sequence). Trimming took 4 bases from V and 8 from J; bases not matched to a gene: 9. CDR3 length equals 14 residues. The CDR3 spells CASSSGTGSKGYTF. The DNA of the CDR3 is TGTGCCAGCAGTTCCGGGACAGGTTCGAAAGGCTACACCTTC.

This clonotype has more than one count but fewer than ten. Being off target in a library aimed at alpha chains, this beta chain has a size of little meaning. The V call is TRBV28, the J call TRBJ1-5, with a possible D match to TRBD1 (5 bases). Trimming cost V 3 bases and J 3 bases, with 9 bases left between them. The germline CDR1 and CDR2 sequences are MDHEN and SYDVKM. The CDR3 covers 14 residues. This chain's CDR3 is CASSFRDYNQPQHF. The CDR3 DNA sequence: TGTGCCAGCAGTTTCCGGGACTACAATCAGCCCCAGCATTTT. Supplemented by reference TRBV28 and TRBJ1-5, the full variable domain reads DVKVTQSSRYLVKRTGEKVFLECVQDMDHENMFWYRQDPGLGLRLIYFSYDVKMKEKGDIPEGYSVSREKKERFSLILESASTNQTSMYLCASSFRDYNQPQHFGDGTRLSIL.